This T cell receptor beta chain is drawn from a study of blood T cell repertoires in COVID-19. Study-wide context: There were acute and convalescent COVID-19 samples, and they came from the United States, Italy and Spain. T cells, B-cell-depleted T cells, or PBMCs supplied cDNA or gDNA.

The CDR3 covers 14 residues. In germline, CDR1 is MDHEN, CDR2 SYDVKM. The V gene end was trimmed by 7 bases and the J gene end by 8 bases; junction bases not matched to a gene: 9. Under the authors' procedure: Estimated nucleated cell counts came from reference gene primer amplification. Clones were sequenced by immunoSEQ multiplex PCR, and TCRdb holds only the in-frame ones, with some missing. That table furnishes V, J and clone size, whereas the DNA furnished D and trimming. The sample yields around 75,000 clones, around 89% seen once. The chain is built from TRBV28 and TRBJ2-1; 9 bases are a match to TRBD2. Source material: peripheral blood. The receptor was isolated from a human donor in a cohort sampled during active COVID-19. The CDR3 spells CASKISGSPDEQFF. The CDR3 DNA sequence: TGTGCCAGCAAAATTAGCGGGAGCCCAGATGAGCAGTTCTTC.